This T cell receptor beta chain was sequenced for a study of T-cell memory formation after mild COVID-19. 5'RACE, which relied on constant-segment primers, yielded TCR alpha and TCR beta cDNA libraries carrying sample barcodes and UMIs. One entry per CDR3 protein results from TCRdb running MiXCR on the 5' RACE reads. The sample lists 120,000 or so distinct CDR3 sequences; more than 15% were seen once. Trimming pared 2 bases from V and 7 bases from J, leaving 6 bases between. Germline loops: CDR1 GTSNPN, CDR2 SVGIG (reference sequence). This CDR3 has 11 amino acids. Study conclusions and caveats: Contracting CD8+ clones were enriched in EMRA, CD4+ mainly in CM and EM. Several responding clones turned up in pre-infection memory, indicating that cross-reactive memory may have taken part. In second-wave clones peaking day 37, SARS-CoV-2 specificity remained unconfirmed.

Notes on this clonotype: What it binds is not known.

This chain uses TRBV30 with TRBJ2-1; D not certain. The material sequenced was PBMCs or a T cell subset sorted from them (not recorded which). The source is an adult woman who had mild COVID-19 (a few samples of this study predate the infection). Cell type and time point are not known. The CDR3 spells CAWSSINEQFF. The CDR3 DNA reads as TGTGCCTGGAGTTCAATTAATGAGCAGTTCTTC.